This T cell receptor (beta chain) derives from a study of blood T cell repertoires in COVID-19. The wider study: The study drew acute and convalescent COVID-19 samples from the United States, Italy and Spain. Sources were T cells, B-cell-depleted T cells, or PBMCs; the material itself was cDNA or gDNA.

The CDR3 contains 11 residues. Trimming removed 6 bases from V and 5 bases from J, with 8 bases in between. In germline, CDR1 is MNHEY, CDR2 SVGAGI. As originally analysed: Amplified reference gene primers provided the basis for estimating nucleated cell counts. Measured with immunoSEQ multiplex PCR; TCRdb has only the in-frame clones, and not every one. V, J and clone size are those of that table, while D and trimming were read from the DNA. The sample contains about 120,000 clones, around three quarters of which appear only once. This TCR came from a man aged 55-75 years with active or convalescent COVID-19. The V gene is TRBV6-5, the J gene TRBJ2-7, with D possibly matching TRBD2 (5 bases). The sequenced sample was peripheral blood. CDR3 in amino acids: CASRKADEQYF. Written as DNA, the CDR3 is TGTGCCAGCAGAAAAGCGGACGAGCAGTACTTC.